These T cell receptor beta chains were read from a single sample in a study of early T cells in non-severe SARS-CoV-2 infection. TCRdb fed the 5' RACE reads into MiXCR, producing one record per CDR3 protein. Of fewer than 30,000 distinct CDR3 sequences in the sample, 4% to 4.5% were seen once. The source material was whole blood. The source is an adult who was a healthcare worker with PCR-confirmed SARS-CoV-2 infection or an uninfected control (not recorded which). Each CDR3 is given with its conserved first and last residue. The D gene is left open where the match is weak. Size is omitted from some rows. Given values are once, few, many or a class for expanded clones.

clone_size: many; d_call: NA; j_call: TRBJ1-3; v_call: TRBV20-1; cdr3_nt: TGCAGTGCTAGATATGGGGGAGTGGGAAACACCATATATTTT; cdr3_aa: CSARYGGVGNTIYF
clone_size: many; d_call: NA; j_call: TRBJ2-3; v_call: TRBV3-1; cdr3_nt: TGTGCCAGCAGCCAACTAGGGCTTTGGGCCGGGGATACGCAGTATTTT; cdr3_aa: CASSQLGLWAGDTQYF
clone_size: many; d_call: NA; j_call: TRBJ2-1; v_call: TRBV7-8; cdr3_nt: TGTGCCAGCAGCTTATTGGATGAGCAGTTCTTC; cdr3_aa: CASSLLDEQFF
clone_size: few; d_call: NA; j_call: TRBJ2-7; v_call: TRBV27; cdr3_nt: TGTGCCAGCAGTTTAGGACGCGCAAACTACGAGCAGTACTTC; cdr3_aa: CASSLGRANYEQYF
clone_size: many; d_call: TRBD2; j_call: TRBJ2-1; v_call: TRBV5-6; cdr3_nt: TGTGCCAGCAGCGCCGGGACTAGCGGGGAGAGCTCCTACAATGAGCAGTTCTTC; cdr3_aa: CASSAGTSGESSYNEQFF
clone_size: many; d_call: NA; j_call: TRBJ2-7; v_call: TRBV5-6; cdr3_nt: TGTGCCAGCAGCTTGGCCTCTGGGGCCTACGAGCAGTACTTC; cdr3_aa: CASSLASGAYEQYF
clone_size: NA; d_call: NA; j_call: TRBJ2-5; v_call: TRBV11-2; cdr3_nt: TGTGCCAGCAGCCCCCGGCCCCGGGAGACCCAGTACTTC; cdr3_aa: CASSPRPRETQYF
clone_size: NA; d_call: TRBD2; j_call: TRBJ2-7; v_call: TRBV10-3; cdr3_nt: TGTGCCACCCGGACTAGCGGGGGCCCCTACGAGCAGTACTTC; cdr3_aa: CATRTSGGPYEQYF
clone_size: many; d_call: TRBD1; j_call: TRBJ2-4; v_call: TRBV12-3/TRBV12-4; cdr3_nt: TGTGCCAGCAGTTTCGGGCAGGGGGTTCCTTATCTAGCCAAAAACATTCAGTACTTC; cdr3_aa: CASSFGQGVPYLAKNIQYF
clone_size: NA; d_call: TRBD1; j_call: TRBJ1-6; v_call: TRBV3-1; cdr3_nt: TGTGCCAGCAGCAATACAGGGGGTGGTTCACCCCTCCACTTT; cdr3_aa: CASSNTGGGSPLHF
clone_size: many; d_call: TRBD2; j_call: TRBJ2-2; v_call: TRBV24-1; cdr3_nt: TGTGCCACCAGTGATCCGACTAGCCGCAACACCGGGGAGCTGTTTTTT; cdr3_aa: CATSDPTSRNTGELFF
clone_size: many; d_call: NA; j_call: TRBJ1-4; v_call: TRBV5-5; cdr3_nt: TGTGCCAGCAGCAACCCTTCAGGGATTGCAACTAATGAAAAACTGTTTTTT; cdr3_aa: CASSNPSGIATNEKLFF
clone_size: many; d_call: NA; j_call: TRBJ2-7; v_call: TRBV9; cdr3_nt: TGTGCCAGCAGCGTAGGGCCGAACTACGAGCAGTACTTC; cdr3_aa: CASSVGPNYEQYF
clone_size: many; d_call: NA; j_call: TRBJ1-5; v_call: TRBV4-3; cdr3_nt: TGCGCCAGCAGCCAAGATGATGAGGTGCGCAATCAGCCCCAGCATTTT; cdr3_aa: CASSQDDEVRNQPQHF
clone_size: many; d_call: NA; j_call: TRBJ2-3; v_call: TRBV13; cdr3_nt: TGTGCCAGCAGCTTAGAAAGCTGGGATACGCAGTATTTT; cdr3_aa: CASSLESWDTQYF
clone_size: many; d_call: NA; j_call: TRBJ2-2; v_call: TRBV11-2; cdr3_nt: TGTGCCAGCAGCTTAAGATCCAGTGACACCGGGGAGCTGTTTTTT; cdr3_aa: CASSLRSSDTGELFF
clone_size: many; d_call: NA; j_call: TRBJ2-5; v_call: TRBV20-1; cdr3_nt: TGCAGTGCTAGAAGATCGGGGGAGACCCAGTACTTC; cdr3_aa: CSARRSGETQYF
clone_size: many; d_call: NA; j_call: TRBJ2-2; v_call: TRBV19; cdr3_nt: TGTGCCAGTAGTATTGTGAGGGTCGCGAACACCGGGGAGCTGTTTTTT; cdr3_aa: CASSIVRVANTGELFF
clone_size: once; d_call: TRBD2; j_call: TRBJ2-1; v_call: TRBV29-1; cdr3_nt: TGCAGCGCGGGGGGACTAGCGGCCTACAATGAGCAGTTCTTC; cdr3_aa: CSAGGLAAYNEQFF
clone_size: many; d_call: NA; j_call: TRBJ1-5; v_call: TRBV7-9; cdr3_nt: TGTGCCAGCAGCTTAGGGTACGGAGAACAGCCCCAGCATTTT; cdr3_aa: CASSLGYGEQPQHF
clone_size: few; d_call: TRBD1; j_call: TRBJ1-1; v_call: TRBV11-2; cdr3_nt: TGTGCCAGCAGCTTACGGACAGGATGGAACACTGAAGCTTTCTTT; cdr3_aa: CASSLRTGWNTEAFF
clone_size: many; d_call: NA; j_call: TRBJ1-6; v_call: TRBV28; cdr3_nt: TGTGCCAGCAGTTTACCCGACAGGTCCTATTCACCCCTCCACTTT; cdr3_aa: CASSLPDRSYSPLHF
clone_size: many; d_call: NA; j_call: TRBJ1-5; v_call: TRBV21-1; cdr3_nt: TGTGCCAGCAGCAAAAGGGGCAATCAGCCCCAGCATTTT; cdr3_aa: CASSKRGNQPQHF
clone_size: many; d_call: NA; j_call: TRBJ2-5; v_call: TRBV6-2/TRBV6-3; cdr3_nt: TGTGCCAGCAGTTACTCCCAAGAGACCCAGTACTTC; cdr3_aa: CASSYSQETQYF
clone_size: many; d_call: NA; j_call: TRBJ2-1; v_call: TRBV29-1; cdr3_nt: TGCAGCGTTGAAGATGCGACGACAGCTGGGAATGAGCAGTTCTTC; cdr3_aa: CSVEDATTAGNEQFF
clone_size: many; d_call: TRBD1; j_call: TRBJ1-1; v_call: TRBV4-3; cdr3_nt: TGCGCCAGCAGCCAAGAGACAGGGTTGAGCACTGAAGCTTTCTTT; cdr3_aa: CASSQETGLSTEAFF
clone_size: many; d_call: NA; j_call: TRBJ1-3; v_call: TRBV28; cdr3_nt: TGTGCCAGCAGTCAGCCGGGACACCTCTCTGGAAACACCATATATTTT; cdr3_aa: CASSQPGHLSGNTIYF
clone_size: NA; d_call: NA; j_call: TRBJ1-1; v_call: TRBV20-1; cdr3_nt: TGCAGTGCTAGGGGGGCCATACAAGGGACTGAAGCTTTCTTT; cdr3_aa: CSARGAIQGTEAFF
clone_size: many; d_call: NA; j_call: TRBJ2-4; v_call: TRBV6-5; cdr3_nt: TGTGCCAGCAAGGGGCGGGGGCCGGACAAAAACATTCAGTACTTC; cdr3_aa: CASKGRGPDKNIQYF
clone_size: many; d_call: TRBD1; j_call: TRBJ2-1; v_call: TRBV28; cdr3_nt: TGTGCCAGCCAGGGGACAGACTCCCATGAGCAGTTCTTC; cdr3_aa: CASQGTDSHEQFF
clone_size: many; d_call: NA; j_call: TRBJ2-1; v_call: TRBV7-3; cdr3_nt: TGTGCCAGCAGCTCGATCCCCTCCTACAATGAGCAGTTCTTC; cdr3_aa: CASSSIPSYNEQFF
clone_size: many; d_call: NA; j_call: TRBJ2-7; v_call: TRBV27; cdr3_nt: TGTGCCAGCAGTGACAGTGTCTCCTACGAGCAGTACTTC; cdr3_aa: CASSDSVSYEQYF
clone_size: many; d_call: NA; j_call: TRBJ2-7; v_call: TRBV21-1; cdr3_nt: TGTGCCGTACAGGGCCACGAGCAGTACTTC; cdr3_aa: CAVQGHEQYF
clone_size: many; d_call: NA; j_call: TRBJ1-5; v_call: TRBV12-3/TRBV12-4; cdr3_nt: TGTGCCAGCAGTTCCCAGGGGCAGCCCCAGCATTTT; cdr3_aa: CASSSQGQPQHF
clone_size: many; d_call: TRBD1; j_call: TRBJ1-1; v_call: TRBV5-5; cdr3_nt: TGTGCCAGCAGCTTGGTGGGACAGGGCACTGAAGCTTTCTTT; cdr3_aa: CASSLVGQGTEAFF
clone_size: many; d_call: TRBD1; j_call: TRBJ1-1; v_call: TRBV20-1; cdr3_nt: TGCAGGGCCCTCGGACAGGGCACACCGAACACTGAAGCTTTCTTT; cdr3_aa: CRALGQGTPNTEAFF
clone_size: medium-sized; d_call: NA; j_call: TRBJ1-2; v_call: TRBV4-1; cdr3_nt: TGCGCCAGCACATCTAACTTCTATGGCTACACCTTC; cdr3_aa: CASTSNFYGYTF
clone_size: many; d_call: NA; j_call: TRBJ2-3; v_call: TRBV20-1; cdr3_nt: TGCAGTGCTAGAGGCGGCGAAGCCACAGATACGCAGTATTTT; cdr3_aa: CSARGGEATDTQYF
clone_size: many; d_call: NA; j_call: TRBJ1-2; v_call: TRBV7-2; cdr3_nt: TGTGCCAGCAGCTTAAAGACCAACAACATCTATGGCTACACCTTC; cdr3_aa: CASSLKTNNIYGYTF
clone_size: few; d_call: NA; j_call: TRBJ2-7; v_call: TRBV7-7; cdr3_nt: TGTGCCAGCAGCTTTGATCTGGAGGCCGAGCAGTACTTC; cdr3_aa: CASSFDLEAEQYF
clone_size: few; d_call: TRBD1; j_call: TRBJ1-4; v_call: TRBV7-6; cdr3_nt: TGTGCCAGCAGCCCGGACAGGGTGAATGAAAAACTGTTTTTT; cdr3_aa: CASSPDRVNEKLFF
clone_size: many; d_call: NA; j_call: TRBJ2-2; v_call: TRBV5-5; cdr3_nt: TGTGCCAGCAGCAGAAGGGACACCGGGGAGCTGTTTTTT; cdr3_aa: CASSRRDTGELFF
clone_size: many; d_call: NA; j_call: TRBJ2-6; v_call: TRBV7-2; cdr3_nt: TGTGCCAGCAGCTTCATGGAGGCCAACGTCCTGACTTTC; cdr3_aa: CASSFMEANVLTF
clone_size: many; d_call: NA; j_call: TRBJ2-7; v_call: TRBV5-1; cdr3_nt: TGCGCCAGCAGTTTGTCCCGGACTCCAGGCGACGAGCAGTACTTC; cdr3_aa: CASSLSRTPGDEQYF
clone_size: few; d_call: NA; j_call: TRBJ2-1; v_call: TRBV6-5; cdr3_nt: TGTGCCAGCAGTTACTGGACGGGATCCTACAATGAGCAGTTCTTC; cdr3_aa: CASSYWTGSYNEQFF
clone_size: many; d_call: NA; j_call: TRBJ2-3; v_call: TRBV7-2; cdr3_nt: TGTGCCAGCAGCTTGCAATCCGACCCCACAGATACGCAGTATTTT; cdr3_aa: CASSLQSDPTDTQYF
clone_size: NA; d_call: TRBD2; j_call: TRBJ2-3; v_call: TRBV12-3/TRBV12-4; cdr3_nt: TGTGCCAGCAGTTTTAGCGGGGGGGCAGATACGCAGTATTTT; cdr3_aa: CASSFSGGADTQYF
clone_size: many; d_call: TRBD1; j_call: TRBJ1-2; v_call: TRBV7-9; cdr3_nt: TGTGCCAGCAGCTTAGCGGGACAGGCAGACTACACCTTC; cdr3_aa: CASSLAGQADYTF
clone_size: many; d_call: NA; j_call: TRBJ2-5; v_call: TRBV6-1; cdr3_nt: TGTGCCAGCAGCGCAAGGCCAGGGGTAAAGGGAGAGACCCAGTACTTC; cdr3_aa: CASSARPGVKGETQYF
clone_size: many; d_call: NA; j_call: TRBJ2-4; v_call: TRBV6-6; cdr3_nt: TGTGCCAGCAGTTACCAAGGGGATCCCAAAAACATTCAGTACTTC; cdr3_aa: CASSYQGDPKNIQYF
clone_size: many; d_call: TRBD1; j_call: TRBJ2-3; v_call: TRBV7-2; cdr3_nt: TGTGCCAGCAGCTGGTCGGGACAGGGCCCAGATACGCAGTATTTT; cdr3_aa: CASSWSGQGPDTQYF
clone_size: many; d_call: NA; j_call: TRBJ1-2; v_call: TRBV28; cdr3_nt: TGTGCCAGCAATACAGGCGGGGCGCGGGGCTACACCTTC; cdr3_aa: CASNTGGARGYTF
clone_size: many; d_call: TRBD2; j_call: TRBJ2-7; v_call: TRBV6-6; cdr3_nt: TGTGCCAGCAGTTACTCCGGACTAGCCGAGCAGTACTTC; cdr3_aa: CASSYSGLAEQYF
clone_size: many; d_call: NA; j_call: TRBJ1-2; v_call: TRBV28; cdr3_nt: TGTGCCAGCACTTTCGGGGGTTATGGCTACACCTTC; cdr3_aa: CASTFGGYGYTF
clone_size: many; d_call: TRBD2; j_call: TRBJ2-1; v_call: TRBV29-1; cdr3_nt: TGCAGCTGGGAAAGGATGGCGGGGGGGTCGAGCTCCTACAATGAGCAGTTCTTC; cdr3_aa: CSWERMAGGSSSYNEQFF
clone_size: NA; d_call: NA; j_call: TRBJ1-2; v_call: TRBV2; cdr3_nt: TGTGCCACCGGGACGGTCTATGGCTACACCTTC; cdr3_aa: CATGTVYGYTF
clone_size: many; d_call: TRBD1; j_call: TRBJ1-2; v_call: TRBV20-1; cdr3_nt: TGCAGTGCCCGGGACAGTGGCTACACCTTC; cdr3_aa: CSARDSGYTF
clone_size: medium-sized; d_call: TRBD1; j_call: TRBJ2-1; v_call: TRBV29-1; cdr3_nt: TGCAGCGCAGGGACAGGGGGTTCCAATGAGCAGTTCTTC; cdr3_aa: CSAGTGGSNEQFF
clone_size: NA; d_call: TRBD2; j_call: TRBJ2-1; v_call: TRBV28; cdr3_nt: TGTGCCAGCAGTAAACTCGCTAGCGGGGGGTACAATGAGCAGTTCTTC; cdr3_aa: CASSKLASGGYNEQFF
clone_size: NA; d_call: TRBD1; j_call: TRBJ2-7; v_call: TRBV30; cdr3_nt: TGTGCCTGGAGCTTCGGGACAGGGGGCACCTACGAGCAGTACTTC; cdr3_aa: CAWSFGTGGTYEQYF